What follows is one T cell receptor (beta chain) and its context. Its specificity is not known. The assay was immunoSEQ multiplex PCR, and TCRdb's table has in-frame clones only and misses some. The sample consists of about 63,000 clones, approximately 71% of them appearing once. Viral peptide pool expansion of antigen-specific CD4+ T cells preceded sequencing in the ViraFEST assay. Following 10 days of culture, CD4+ T cells were isolated. Vaccine recipients lacked prior SARS-CoV-2 infection and had negative nucleocapsid antibodies. IL-2 medium supplanted half the medium on days 3 and 7. The CDR3 runs to 13 residues. V lost 5 bases to trimming and J lost 7 bases; unmatched junction nucleotides: 4. CDR1 and CDR2 from the germline V gene are SQVTM and ANQGSEA. The data originate from a study of vaccination effects on CD4 cells after COVID-19. Broader study findings: Early post-infection timepoints were missing from the study, which also had few convalescent patients. Clones from infection and from vaccination both contracted markedly late after vaccination. Healthy vaccinees' vaccine-induced clones included only 1 of 255 cross-reacting with common cold coronaviruses.

The material was CD4+ T cells from PBMCs cultured with HCoV-OC43 spike peptides, obtained before COVID-19 vaccination. Noted subset: HCoV-OC43 spike overlapping peptide pool stimulation. This sequence originates from a human donor who received a COVID-19 vaccine. The rearrangement uses TRBV29-1 and TRBJ2-2, with TRBD1 matching 10 bases. CDR3 DNA sequence: TGCAGCGTTAGACAGGGGGCCGGCGGGGAGCTGTTTTTT. Protein product: CSVRQGAGGELFF.